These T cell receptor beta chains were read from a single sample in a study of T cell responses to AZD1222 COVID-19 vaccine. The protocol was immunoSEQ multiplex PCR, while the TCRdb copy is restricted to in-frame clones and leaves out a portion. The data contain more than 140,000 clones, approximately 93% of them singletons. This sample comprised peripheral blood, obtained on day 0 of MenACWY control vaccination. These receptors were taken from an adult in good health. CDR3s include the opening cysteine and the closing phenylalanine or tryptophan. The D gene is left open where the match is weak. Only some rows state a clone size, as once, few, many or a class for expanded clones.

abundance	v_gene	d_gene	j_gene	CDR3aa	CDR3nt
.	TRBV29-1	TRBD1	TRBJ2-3	CSVEGDRGDTQYF	TGCAGCGTTGAAGGGGACAGGGGAGATACGCAGTATTTT
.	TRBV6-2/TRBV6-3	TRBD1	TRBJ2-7	CASSRAGQGENEQYF	TGTGCCAGCAGTAGAGCGGGACAGGGGGAAAACGAGCAGTACTTC
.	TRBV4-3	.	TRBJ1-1	CASSHLASEGNTEAFF	TGCGCCAGCAGCCATTTGGCGTCCGAGGGGAACACTGAAGCTTTCTTT
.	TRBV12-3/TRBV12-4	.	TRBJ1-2	CASSLGIYGYTF	TGTGCCAGCAGTTTAGGGATCTATGGCTACACCTTC
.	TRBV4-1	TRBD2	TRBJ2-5	CASSQEAGGPGETQYF	TGCGCCAGCAGCCAAGAGGCGGGAGGGCCGGGTGAGACCCAGTACTTC
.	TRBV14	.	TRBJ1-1	CASSQRGATEAFF	TGTGCCAGCAGCCAGCGTGGGGCCACTGAAGCTTTCTTT
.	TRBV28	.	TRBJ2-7	CASRTTTYEQYF	TGTGCCAGCAGAACCACGACCTACGAGCAGTACTTC
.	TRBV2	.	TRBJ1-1	CASKRDTNTEAFF	TGTGCCAGCAAAAGGGACACGAACACTGAAGCTTTCTTT
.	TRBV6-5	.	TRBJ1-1	CASSPELAPSGAFF	TGTGCCAGCTCGCCGGAATTGGCTCCCTCGGGAGCTTTCTTT
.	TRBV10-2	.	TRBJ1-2	CASSGSTANYGYTF	TGCGCCAGCAGTGGCAGTACCGCTAACTATGGCTACACCTTC
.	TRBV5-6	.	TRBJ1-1	CASSLVGGRNTEAFF	TGTGCCAGCAGCTTGGTTGGGGGCCGGAACACTGAAGCTTTCTTT
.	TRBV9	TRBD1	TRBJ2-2	CASSVGGQMNTGELFF	TGTGCCAGCAGCGTAGGGGGACAGATGAACACCGGGGAGCTGTTTTTT
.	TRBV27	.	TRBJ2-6	CASSLVSGANVLTF	TGTGCCAGCAGTTTAGTTTCTGGGGCCAACGTCCTGACTTTC
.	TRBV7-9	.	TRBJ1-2	CASSLTGPYGYTF	TGTGCCAGCAGCCTCACGGGCCCTTATGGCTACACCTTC
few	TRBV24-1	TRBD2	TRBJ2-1	CATSDRLAGGYEQFF	TGTGCCACCAGTGATCGGCTAGCGGGAGGCTATGAGCAGTTCTTC
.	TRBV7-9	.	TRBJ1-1	CASSFDSNTEAFF	TGTGCCAGCAGCTTCGACAGTAACACTGAAGCTTTCTTT
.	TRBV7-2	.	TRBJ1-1	CASSLVTGNTEAFF	TGTGCCAGCAGCTTAGTCACAGGGAACACTGAAGCTTTCTTT
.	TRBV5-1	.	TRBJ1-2	CASSLAATELTYTF	TGCGCCAGCAGCTTGGCCGCGACAGAACTAACCTACACCTTC
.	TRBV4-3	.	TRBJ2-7	CASSQDPTGLYEQYF	TGCGCCAGCAGCCAAGATCCGACGGGCCTCTACGAGCAGTACTTC
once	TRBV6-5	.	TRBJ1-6	CASSYSSGISDSPLHF	TGTGCCAGCAGTTACTCCTCCGGGATCTCCGATTCACCCCTCCACTTT
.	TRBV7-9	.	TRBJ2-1	CASSLSGVREQFF	TGTGCCAGCAGCTTAAGTGGAGTTAGGGAGCAGTTCTTC
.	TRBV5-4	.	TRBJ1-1	CASSPLGRKNTEAFF	TGTGCCAGCAGCCCCCTGGGGCGGAAGAACACTGAAGCTTTCTTT
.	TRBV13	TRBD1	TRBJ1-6	CASSKDRDFSPLHF	TGTGCCAGCAGCAAGGACAGGGATTTTTCACCCCTCCACTTT
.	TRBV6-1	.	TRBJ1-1	CASSDQVNTEAFF	TGTGCCAGCAGTGATCAGGTAAACACTGAAGCTTTCTTT
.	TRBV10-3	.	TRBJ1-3	CATYPGIGNGNTIYF	TGTGCCACATACCCCGGGATAGGTAATGGAAACACCATATATTTT
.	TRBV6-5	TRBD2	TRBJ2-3	CASSRPGLATDTQYF	TGTGCCAGCAGTCGACCGGGACTAGCAACAGATACGCAGTATTTT
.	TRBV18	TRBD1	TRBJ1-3	CASSPPTGVGNTIYF	TGTGCCAGCTCACCACCCACAGGGGTTGGAAACACCATATATTTT
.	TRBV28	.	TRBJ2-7	CASSSSERQTSYEQYF	TGTGCCAGCAGTTCCTCCGAGAGACAGACATCCTACGAGCAGTACTTC
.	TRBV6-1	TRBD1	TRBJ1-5	CASSEFLGRDRGDSNQPQHF	TGTGCCAGCAGTGAATTTCTGGGGAGGGACAGAGGGGATAGCAATCAGCCCCAGCATTTT
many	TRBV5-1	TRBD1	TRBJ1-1	CASSLQGSDTEAFF	TGCGCCAGCAGCTTACAGGGGAGCGACACTGAAGCTTTCTTT
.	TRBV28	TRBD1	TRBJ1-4	CASSFSGQGTNEKLFF	TGTGCCAGCAGTTTCTCTGGACAGGGTACTAATGAAAAACTGTTTTTT
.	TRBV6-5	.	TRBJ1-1	CASSYNRDDTEAFF	TGTGCCAGCAGTTACAACCGAGATGACACTGAAGCTTTCTTT
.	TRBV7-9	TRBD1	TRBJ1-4	CASSLRQGGEKLFF	TGTGCCAGCAGCTTACGACAGGGTGGCGAAAAACTGTTTTTT
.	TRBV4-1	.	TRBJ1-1	CASSPTRDPREAFF	TGCGCCAGCAGCCCTACCCGGGACCCTAGAGAGGCTTTCTTT
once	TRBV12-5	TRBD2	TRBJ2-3	CASGLAGGQGTQYF	TGTGCTAGTGGTTTGGCGGGGGGGCAAGGTACGCAGTATTTT
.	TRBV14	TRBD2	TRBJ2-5	CASSQGISGRGRKETQYF	TGTGCCAGCAGCCAAGGAATTAGCGGGAGAGGTCGAAAAGAGACCCAGTACTTC
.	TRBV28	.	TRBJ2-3	CASSLDNTDTQYF	TGTGCCAGCAGTTTAGACAACACAGATACGCAGTATTTT